The rows below give T cell receptor beta chains drawn from one sample of a study of CD8+ T cells in alopecia areata. Clones were sequenced by immunoSEQ multiplex PCR, and TCRdb holds only the in-frame ones, with some missing. This sample has hundreds of thousands of clones; just over 65% occur once, and the top ten carry over 1%. This specimen was CD4+ T cells sorted from blood, taken around week 44, from a patient treated with tofacitinib. The receptor set was obtained from a human donor with alopecia areata. The CDR3 runs from the conserved cysteine through the conserved F or W. A D gene is named only where the DNA matches it firmly. Clone size is stated in some rows and not others, as once, few, many or a class when expanded.

>TRBJ1-2|NA|TRBV18|NA
TGTGCCAGCTCTACGTCCAACCTCTATGGCTACACCTTC
CASSTSNLYGYTF
>TRBJ2-1|NA|TRBV29-1|TRBD1
TGCAGCGTTGGACAGGGTCTTGGCAATGAGCAGTTCTTC
CSVGQGLGNEQFF
>TRBJ2-2|NA|TRBV10-3|NA
TGTGCCAGCGCGGCCGACCGTACCGGGGAGCTGTTTTTT
CASAADRTGELFF
>TRBJ1-1|NA|TRBV2|NA
TGTGCCAGCAGTGTTGGGGGCGCGGACACTGAAGCTTTCTTT
CASSVGGADTEAFF
>TRBJ1-1|NA|TRBV29-1|NA
TGCAGCGTTGGGCTGGTGAACACTGAAGCTTTCTTT
CSVGLVNTEAFF
>TRBJ2-6|once|TRBV7-2|NA
TGTGCCAGCAGCTTACAGGGGCCGGCTGGGGCCAACGTCCTGACTTTC
CASSLQGPAGANVLTF
>TRBJ1-2|NA|TRBV27|TRBD1
TGTGCCAGCAGTAGTGGGACAGGTCTTGGGACCACCTTC
CASSSGTGLGTTF
>TRBJ2-7|NA|TRBV11-2|NA
TGTGCCAGCAGCTTAGTTGACGTAGTCACGGAGCAGTACTTC
CASSLVDVVTEQYF
>TRBJ2-7|NA|TRBV29-1|NA
TGCAGCGTTGCTCAGGGGAGCTCCTACGAGCAGTACTTC
CSVAQGSSYEQYF
>TRBJ2-3|NA|TRBV5-6|NA
TGTGCCAGCAGCTTGTGGGGCTTACTTAGCACAGATACGCAGTATTTT
CASSLWGLLSTDTQYF
>TRBJ2-5|NA|TRBV19|NA
TGTGCCAGTAGTATTGAGTGGGGGTTCGGGGAGACCCAGTACTTC
CASSIEWGFGETQYF
>TRBJ1-2|NA|TRBV5-1|TRBD1
TGCGCCAGCAGCTTGGCCTTGGGACAGGGACCCAGCTATGGCTACACCTTC
CASSLALGQGPSYGYTF
>TRBJ1-1|NA|TRBV27|NA
TGTGCCAGCAGTTTATCGGGGCAGATCACTGAAGCTTTCTTT
CASSLSGQITEAFF
>TRBJ2-5|few|TRBV29-1|TRBD1
TGCAGCGTCACAGGGGGCCTGGAGACCCAGTACTTC
CSVTGGLETQYF
>TRBJ2-2|once|TRBV10-3|TRBD2
TGTGCCATCACCACGGGACTAGAGGGCACCGGGGAGCTGTTTTTT
CAITTGLEGTGELFF
>TRBJ2-1|NA|TRBV14|NA
TGTGCCAGCAGAGGACAAGGGAATGAGCAGTTCTTC
CASRGQGNEQFF
>TRBJ2-1|NA|TRBV2|TRBD2
TGTGCCAGCAGTCCACTAGCGGGGGGATACAATGAGCAGTTCTTC
CASSPLAGGYNEQFF
>TRBJ1-2|once|TRBV20-1|NA
TGCAGTGCAGAGGATAACTATGGCTACACCTTC
CSAEDNYGYTF
>TRBJ2-7|NA|TRBV6-5|NA
TGTGCCAGCAGTTGGGATCGCGGAAACTACGAGCAGTACTTC
CASSWDRGNYEQYF
>TRBJ2-7|NA|TRBV10-1|NA
TGCGCCAGCTCCGGGACCACCTACGAGCAGTACTTC
CASSGTTYEQYF
>TRBJ1-6|NA|TRBV4-1|NA
TGCGCCAGCAGCCAAGAAGGGGTACTGGATAATTCACCCCTCCACTTT
CASSQEGVLDNSPLHF
>TRBJ2-7|few|TRBV10-2|NA
TGCGCCAGCAGTGAGTTCGAGTCCTACGAGCAGTACTTC
CASSEFESYEQYF
>TRBJ2-4|NA|TRBV4-3|NA
TGCGCCAGCAGCCAAGAGGGGGGAAACATTCAGTACTTC
CASSQEGGNIQYF
>TRBJ2-5|few|TRBV6-5|NA
TGTGCCAGCAGTACCCCGGCAGGGCAAAAGACCCAGTACTTC
CASSTPAGQKTQYF
>TRBJ2-5|NA|TRBV5-1|TRBD2
TGCGCCAGCAGTGACGGACTAGCGGCCCAAGAGACCCAGTACTTC
CASSDGLAAQETQYF
>TRBJ2-7|once|TRBV2|TRBD1
TGTGCCAGCATAAGACAGGGGGCCTACGAGCAGTACTTC
CASIRQGAYEQYF
>TRBJ1-2|NA|TRBV29-1|NA
TGCAGCGTTTTCAACCTGGGGGGGTATGGCTACACCTTC
CSVFNLGGYGYTF
>TRBJ2-5|NA|TRBV20-1|TRBD2
TGCAGTGCTCGGACTAGCGAGACCCAGTACTTC
CSARTSETQYF
>TRBJ1-6|NA|TRBV2|NA
TGTGCCAGCGTCGGCTTCGAAGGGGGTTCACCCCTCCACTTT
CASVGFEGGSPLHF
>TRBJ2-1|NA|TRBV9|NA
TGTGCCAGCAGCGTAGCTATTGGTGAGCAGTTCTTC
CASSVAIGEQFF
>TRBJ2-1|few|TRBV6-1|TRBD1
TGTGCCAGCAGTGTGGGACAGCCGGAGCAGTTCTTC
CASSVGQPEQFF
>TRBJ2-7|NA|TRBV7-2|TRBD2
TGTGCCAGCAGCTCAGGGGGTTGGTCCGGGACTAGCTTCGGCGAGCAGTACTTC
CASSSGGWSGTSFGEQYF
>TRBJ2-1|NA|TRBV2|NA
TGTGCCAGCAGTGAAGGCTCGATCTCCGCTGAGCAGTTCTTC
CASSEGSISAEQFF
>TRBJ2-3|NA|TRBV7-2|NA
TGTGCCAGCAGCTCAGGAGGGGCAGATACGCAGTATTTT
CASSSGGADTQYF
>TRBJ1-4|NA|TRBV6-5|NA
TGTGCCAGCAGTTACGGGGCAGCTGAAAAACTGTTTTTT
CASSYGAAEKLFF
>TRBJ1-4|NA|TRBV2|NA
TGTGCCAGCAAGCAAGCAACTAATGAAAAACTGTTTTTT
CASKQATNEKLFF
>TRBJ2-1|NA|TRBV5-1|TRBD1
TGCGCCAGCAGCTTGATAGGACAGGGTCCCGATGAGCAGTTCTTC
CASSLIGQGPDEQFF
>TRBJ2-1|few|TRBV7-3|NA
TGTGCCAGCAGCTTAACACAGGGCTCCTACAATGAGCAGTTCTTC
CASSLTQGSYNEQFF
>TRBJ1-5|NA|TRBV19|NA
TGTGCCAGTAGTAAGGGATATAGCAATCAGCCCCAGCATTTT
CASSKGYSNQPQHF
>TRBJ2-7|NA|TRBV27|NA
TGTGCCAGCAGGGTGGATCCCAGAAACGAGCAGTACTTC
CASRVDPRNEQYF
>TRBJ1-5|few|TRBV7-8|TRBD1
TGTGCCAGCAGCCCACTCGGGACAGCTAGCAATCAGCCCCAGCATTTT
CASSPLGTASNQPQHF
>TRBJ2-7|NA|TRBV5-4|NA
TGTGCCAGCAGCTTGGAACGGGATTACTCCTACGAGCAGTACTTC
CASSLERDYSYEQYF
>TRBJ1-1|NA|TRBV7-2|NA
TGTGCCAGCAGCTCACAGGGGAACACTGAAGCTTTCTTT
CASSSQGNTEAFF
>TRBJ1-1|NA|TRBV29-1|TRBD1
TGCAGCGTTGAGAAGGGGGCTGGGACTGAAGCTTTCTTT
CSVEKGAGTEAFF
>TRBJ1-4|NA|TRBV2|NA
TGTGCCGGCGGTGTTAGGCCTCCCGTGGGAAAACTGTTTTTT
CAGGVRPPVGKLFF
>TRBJ2-7|NA|TRBV7-2|NA
TGTGCCAGCAGCTTATCTGGCAGGTACGAGCAGTACTTC
CASSLSGRYEQYF
>TRBJ2-3|NA|TRBV29-1|NA
TGCAGCGTTGGGACAAACGGAGATACGCAGTATTTT
CSVGTNGDTQYF
>TRBJ1-1|NA|TRBV7-8|NA
TGTGCCAGCAGCTTATCAAGACAGCTGAACACTGAAGCTTTCTTT
CASSLSRQLNTEAFF
>TRBJ1-3|NA|TRBV30|NA
TGTGCCCAGAGGCAGGGGCCTGGAAACACCATATATTTT
CAQRQGPGNTIYF
>TRBJ2-5|once|TRBV19|TRBD1
TGTGCCAGTAAATCCAGGGGGAATCAAGAGACCCAGTACTTC
CASKSRGNQETQYF
>TRBJ2-3|NA|TRBV4-2|NA
TGTGCCAGCAGCCAAAGTAGCGTATCGACAGATACGCAGTATTTT
CASSQSSVSTDTQYF
>TRBJ1-2|NA|TRBV7-8|TRBD1
TGTGCCAGCAGCCCGACAGGGCCCACGGGCTACACCTTC
CASSPTGPTGYTF
>TRBJ1-2|few|TRBV29-1|TRBD1
TGCAGCGTCGAGGGGGGTACAGGGGGCCTTGGCTACACCTTC
CSVEGGTGGLGYTF
>TRBJ2-7|NA|TRBV15|NA
TGTGCCACCAGCAGCTCACAGGGCTACGAGCAGTACTTC
CATSSSQGYEQYF
>TRBJ2-1|NA|TRBV19|NA
TGTGCCAGTAGTACCTCAGCTCCGGGTTACAATGAGCAGTTCTTC
CASSTSAPGYNEQFF
>TRBJ2-2|NA|TRBV5-1|TRBD1
TGCGCCAGCAGCCCCGGGACAGGAAGTACAAACACCGGGGAGCTGTTTTTT
CASSPGTGSTNTGELFF
>TRBJ2-7|NA|TRBV7-6|NA
TGTGCCACCTCCCGGACGGTGAGCTCCTACGAGCAGTACTTC
CATSRTVSSYEQYF
>TRBJ1-1|NA|TRBV11-2|NA
TGTGCCAGCACCTTAAGGGCGGACACTGAAGCTTTCTTT
CASTLRADTEAFF
>TRBJ2-5|few|TRBV29-1|NA
TGCAGCGTTGAAGAGATACAAGAGACCCAGTACTTC
CSVEEIQETQYF
>TRBJ2-5|NA|TRBV30|NA
TGTGCCTGGAGTGTACGGGAGACCCAGTACTTC
CAWSVRETQYF